This T cell receptor (beta chain) was identified in a study of blood T cell repertoires in COVID-19. Study background: Nucleic acid was either cDNA or gDNA, and it came from T cells, B-cell-depleted T cells, or PBMCs.

As handled by the study authors: Scientists estimated how many nucleated cells there were by amplifying reference gene primers. Profiled with immunoSEQ multiplex PCR; TCRdb holds only in-frame clones, not every one. V and J calls and clone size are those listed in that table; D and trimming were worked out from the DNA. The sample lists some 260,000 clones, about 90% occurring once. One Seattle source followed patients from active infection through their disease course. CDR1 SGHAT and CDR2 FQDESV come from the germline V gene (reference sequence). This CDR3 is 12 amino acids long. V lost 5 bases to trimming and J lost 6 bases, with 8 bases between them.

V is TRBV11-1 and J is TRBJ2-1; tentatively, D is TRBD1 (6 bases). This clonotype was sampled from a woman between 70 and 85 years old with COVID-19, enrolled during active disease. The sample taken for sequencing was peripheral blood. The DNA for the CDR3 is TGTGCCAGCAGCCCAGGGGTCAATGAGCAGTTCTTC. It encodes CASSPGVNEQFF.